The rows below give T cell receptor beta chains drawn from one sample of a study of vaccination effects on CD4 cells after COVID-19. What these receptors recognize is not known. Using immunoSEQ multiplex PCR, the repertoire was profiled, and TCRdb retains in-frame clones only, with some absent. The sample has tens of thousands of clones; roughly 72% are singletons. Sample: CD4+ T cells from PBMCs cultured with SARS-CoV-2 spike peptides, taken before COVID-19 vaccination. Receptor source: a human donor who had a prior SARS-CoV-2 infection. The CDR3 runs from the conserved cysteine through the conserved F or W. The D gene is left open where the match is weak. For some rows the clone size is stated as once, few or many, or as a class when expanded; others skip it.

>TRBV5-1|-|TRBJ1-2|-
CASSWKGLSLSANYGYTF
TGCGCCAGCAGCTGGAAGGGACTTTCTCTCTCAGCTAACTATGGCTACACCTTC
>TRBV9|-|TRBJ1-5|-
CASSVSGNQPQHF
TGTGCCAGCAGCGTCAGCGGCAATCAGCCCCAGCATTTT
>TRBV4-3|-|TRBJ1-6|-
CASSQDLRYRNSPLHF
TGCGCCAGCAGCCAAGATCTGAGATATCGGAATTCACCCCTCCACTTT
>TRBV30|-|TRBJ2-3|-
CAWSVKGTDTQYF
TGTGCCTGGAGCGTCAAGGGCACAGATACGCAGTATTTT
>TRBV2|-|TRBJ2-3|-
CASSFQGTDTQYF
TGTGCCAGCAGTTTCCAGGGGACAGATACGCAGTATTTT
>TRBV2|-|TRBJ2-3|TRBD2
CASSVRAGTTDTQYF
TGTGCCAGCAGTGTTCGAGCGGGGACCACAGATACGCAGTATTTT
>TRBV5-1|-|TRBJ1-1|-
CASSPTAPNTEAFF
TGCGCCAGCAGCCCGACAGCCCCGAACACTGAAGCTTTCTTT
>TRBV7-9|few|TRBJ1-6|TRBD1
CASSLGQGFAVNSPLHF
TGTGCCAGCAGCCTAGGACAGGGGTTTGCGGTGAATTCACCCCTCCACTTT
>TRBV19|once|TRBJ2-3|TRBD2
CASSTKTSGKDTQYF
TGTGCCAGTAGTACAAAGACTAGCGGGAAAGATACGCAGTATTTT
>TRBV30|-|TRBJ1-1|-
CAWNLDPNTEAFF
TGTGCCTGGAATTTGGATCCGAACACTGAAGCTTTCTTT
>TRBV5-1|-|TRBJ2-1|-
CASSPGGYYNEQFF
TGCGCCAGCAGCCCGGGGGGCTATTACAATGAGCAGTTCTTC
>TRBV20-1|few|TRBJ1-1|-
CSASWLDATEAFF
TGCAGTGCCAGTTGGCTTGATGCCACTGAAGCTTTCTTT
>TRBV18|once|TRBJ2-5|-
CASSPQAVETQYF
TGTGCCAGCTCACCACAGGCGGTGGAGACCCAGTACTTC
>TRBV27|-|TRBJ2-1|TRBD2
CASRPLAGGGVEQFF
TGTGCCAGCAGACCACTAGCGGGGGGTGGGGTTGAGCAGTTCTTC
>TRBV5-1|-|TRBJ2-7|-
CASSLRGGSYEQYF
TGCGCCAGCAGCTTGAGGGGCGGCTCCTACGAGCAGTACTTC
>TRBV7-8|-|TRBJ2-7|TRBD2
CASSLGLAGEQYF
TGTGCCAGCAGCTTAGGACTAGCGGGGGAGCAGTACTTC
>TRBV21-1|-|TRBJ1-2|-
CASSRVVGAWYGYTF
TGTGCCAGCAGCCGCGTCGTTGGGGCTTGGTATGGCTACACCTTC
>TRBV5-1|-|TRBJ2-2|TRBD2
CASSLNSGGIGELFF
TGCGCCAGCAGCTTGAATAGCGGGGGGATCGGGGAGCTGTTTTTT
>TRBV14|-|TRBJ1-2|TRBD1
CASSQDYRGYGYTF
TGTGCCAGCAGCCAAGATTACAGGGGCTATGGCTACACCTTC
>TRBV14|few|TRBJ2-1|-
CASSQVAGSKQPYNEQFF
TGTGCCAGCAGCCAAGTTGCCGGTTCCAAGCAACCATACAATGAGCAGTTCTTC
>TRBV20-1|-|TRBJ2-1|TRBD2
CSASPRTSGSSYNEQFF
TGCAGTGCTAGTCCCCGGACTAGCGGGAGCTCCTACAATGAGCAGTTCTTC
>TRBV2|few|TRBJ1-3|-
CASSRKGSGNTIYF
TGTGCCAGCAGTAGAAAGGGCTCTGGAAACACCATATATTTT
>TRBV5-1|-|TRBJ2-6|-
CASSLGVSGANVLTF
TGCGCCAGCAGCTTGGGGGTATCTGGGGCCAACGTCCTGACTTTC
>TRBV6-5|-|TRBJ1-4|-
CASSYSGQRFEKLFF
TGTGCCAGCAGTTACTCGGGACAACGTTTTGAAAAACTGTTTTTT
>TRBV5-8|-|TRBJ1-5|TRBD1
CASSFDRGERNQPQHF
TGTGCCAGCAGCTTTGACAGGGGCGAACGCAATCAGCCCCAGCATTTT
>TRBV14|-|TRBJ2-7|TRBD1
CASSQTGVEQYF
TGTGCCAGCAGCCAAACAGGGGTCGAGCAGTACTTC
>TRBV11-3|-|TRBJ1-1|TRBD1
CASSPITGANTEAFF
TGTGCCAGCAGCCCAATTACAGGGGCGAACACTGAAGCTTTCTTT
>TRBV7-9|-|TRBJ1-1|-
CASSLTGNTEAFF
TGTGCCAGCAGCTTAACGGGGAACACTGAAGCTTTCTTT
>TRBV6-1|-|TRBJ1-4|-
CASSDGGGYEKLFF
TGTGCCAGCAGTGATGGGGGGGGCTATGAAAAACTGTTTTTT
>TRBV6-1|-|TRBJ2-3|-
CASSEAVPTDTQYF
TGTGCCAGCAGTGAAGCTGTCCCCACAGATACGCAGTATTTT
>TRBV28|-|TRBJ1-4|-
CASSFPGSTNEKLFF
TGTGCCAGCAGTTTCCCAGGGAGTACTAATGAAAAACTGTTTTTT
>TRBV4-1|-|TRBJ2-1|TRBD2
CASSQDPSGEYNEQFF
TGCGCCAGCAGCCAAGACCCTAGCGGGGAGTACAATGAGCAGTTCTTC
>TRBV18|-|TRBJ1-5|-
CASSLGTARTNQPQHF
TGTGCCAGCTCGCTCGGGACCGCGAGAACCAATCAGCCCCAGCATTTT
>TRBV24-1|-|TRBJ2-2|-
CATSVGPKGDGELFF
TGTGCCACCAGTGTTGGGCCCAAGGGGGACGGGGAGCTGTTTTTT
>TRBV3-1/TRBV3-2|-|TRBJ2-5|TRBD2
CASSHSGGLAGQETQYF
TGTGCCAGCAGCCATTCGGGCGGGCTAGCGGGACAAGAGACCCAGTACTTC
>TRBV6-5|-|TRBJ1-6|-
CASSFHNSPLHF
TGTGCCAGCAGTTTCCATAATTCACCCCTCCACTTT
>TRBV5-5|-|TRBJ2-7|TRBD1
CASSRTGSPGGEQYF
TGTGCCAGCAGCAGGACAGGGTCCCCCGGCGGGGAGCAGTACTTC
>TRBV11-2|-|TRBJ2-1|TRBD2
CASSSRLAGRDNEQFF
TGTGCCAGCAGCTCGCGACTAGCGGGGAGGGACAATGAGCAGTTCTTC
>TRBV19|-|TRBJ2-2|TRBD2
CASSLRTSGVSNTGELFF
TGTGCCAGTAGTCTTCGGACTAGCGGGGTTTCGAACACCGGGGAGCTGTTTTTT
>TRBV3-1/TRBV3-2|-|TRBJ2-7|TRBD2
CASSQPPGTTYEQYF
TGTGCCAGCAGCCAACCCCCAGGGACTACCTACGAGCAGTACTTC
>TRBV29-1|-|TRBJ2-7|-
CSVSNSYEQYF
TGCAGCGTTTCCAACTCCTACGAGCAGTACTTC
>TRBV5-6|once|TRBJ2-7|TRBD2
CASSLFTSGRREQYF
TGTGCCAGCAGCTTGTTTACTAGCGGGAGGAGGGAGCAGTACTTC
>TRBV3-1/TRBV3-2|-|TRBJ2-5|-
CASSHRQETQYF
TGTGCCAGCAGCCATAGACAGGAGACCCAGTACTTC
>TRBV7-6|-|TRBJ2-3|-
CASSKRTDRSTDTQYF
TGTGCCAGCAGCAAACGAACGGACAGAAGCACAGATACGCAGTATTTT
>TRBV4-1|few|TRBJ2-3|TRBD2
CASSQGGLAGDTQYF
TGCGCCAGCAGCCAAGGGGGACTAGCGGGAGATACGCAGTATTTT
>TRBV24-1|-|TRBJ2-3|-
CATSAGDTQYF
TGTGCCACCAGTGCGGGAGATACGCAGTATTTT